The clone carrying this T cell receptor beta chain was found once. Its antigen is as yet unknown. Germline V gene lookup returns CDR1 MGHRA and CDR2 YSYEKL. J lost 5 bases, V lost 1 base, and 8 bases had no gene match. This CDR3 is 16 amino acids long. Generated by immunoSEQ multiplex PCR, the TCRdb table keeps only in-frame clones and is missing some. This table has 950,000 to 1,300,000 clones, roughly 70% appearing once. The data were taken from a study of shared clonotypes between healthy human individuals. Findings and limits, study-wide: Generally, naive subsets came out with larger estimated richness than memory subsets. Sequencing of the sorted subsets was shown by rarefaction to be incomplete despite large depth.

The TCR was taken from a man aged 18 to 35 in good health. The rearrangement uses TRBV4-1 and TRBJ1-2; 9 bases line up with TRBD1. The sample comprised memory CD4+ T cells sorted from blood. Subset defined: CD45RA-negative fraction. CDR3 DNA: TGCGCCAGCAGCCAAGGTTCGGGACAGGGTATTTATGGCTACACCTTC. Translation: CASSQGSGQGIYGYTF.